This T cell receptor (beta chain) was sequenced in a study of shared T cell receptors in the human thymus. Produced via immunoSEQ multiplex PCR; TCRdb's table is partial and in-frame only. The sample includes about 660,000 clones, approximately 87% of them seen just once. This clone was seen only a few times. The ends were cut back, 10 bases at V and 6 bases at J, with 20 bases in the middle. CDR1 and CDR2 from the germline V gene are SGHTA and FQGNSA. CDR3 length: 14 amino acids. The sample was also reused in another study, on human thymus T cells. Per that study: The thymus was resected at corrective cardiac surgery. It looked as if thymic and blood repertoires used V and J genes in a biased way. Related research described strongly overlapping thymic repertoires in unrelated people.

The genes are TRBV7-2 and TRBJ2-3; a weak D match, TRBD2 (6 bases). Sequencing was performed on thymocytes. The sequence was obtained from a boy under two years old with a congenital heart defect. Written as DNA, the CDR3 is TGTGCCACCCGACCGGGACTTAGACAGGATACGCAGTATTTT. This sequence encodes CATRPGLRQDTQYF.